The clone carrying this T cell receptor (beta chain) has just a few counts. Its antigen remains unidentified. These data originate in a study of cytomegalovirus exposure and HLA in healthy donors. Whole-study results and caveats: Looking again later, the authors saw that most CMV-associated TCR beta chains seemed HLA-restricted. An analysis was carried out later, and it reportedly showed fewer N-insertions in an Asian-associated ancestry cluster than the roughly 670-donor mean.

Primers: 60 Vbeta forward and 13 Jbeta reverse. Authors' methods: In a later analysis, 10 million to 11 million of approximately 81 million unique beta chains occurred in at least two donors. Sequencing used immunoSEQ multiplex PCR; TCRdb keeps in-frame clones, though not all of them. V, J and clone size reflect that table, while D and trimming were determined from the DNA. Here the sample spans approximately 59,000 clones, 70% to 80% being singletons. Germline V gives CDR1 SNHLY, CDR2 FYNNEI. V dropped 4 bases and J dropped 5 bases, with 18 bases sitting between them. CDR3 length: 16 residues. The chain couples TRBV2 to TRBJ2-1; possibly TRBD2 for D (6 bases). The source of this sequence is a girl aged 5 to 17 in good health and CMV-seropositive. The material sequenced was PBMCs. This CDR3 reads CASSALEGPFHNEQFF. The CDR3 coding sequence is TGTGCCAGCAGTGCGTTGGAGGGGCCTTTCCACAATGAGCAGTTCTTC. The full variable domain, its missing parts supplied by reference TRBV2 and TRBJ2-1, is EPEVTQTPSHQVTQMGQEVILRCVPISNHLYFYWYRQILGQKVEFLVSFYNNEISEKSEIFDDQFSVERPDGSNFTLKIRSTKLEDSAMYFCASSALEGPFHNEQFFGPGTRLTVL.